This T cell receptor (beta chain) was sequenced in a study of T cell responses to AZD1222 COVID-19 vaccine. Across the study: Second-dose recipients at about 4 or about 12 weeks were treated as one pooled group. Study-wide results and caveats: Recipients of two AZD1222 doses showed rising Spike-specific TCR breadth and depth. Variant regions that are unmutated are reportedly the target of nearly half of spike-specific TCRs. Samples come after the peak T cell response, not at day 14.

Some clones are missing from TCRdb's copy, which holds only in-frame ones; the method was immunoSEQ multiplex PCR. Among 140,000 to 150,000 clones listed, 70% to 90% were seen once. As concerns this clone: The antigen is undetermined.

Germline CDR1 reads SEHNR; CDR2 reads FQNEAQ (reference sequence). With 3 bases removed from V and 8 bases from J, the gap between germline ends came to 11 bases. CDR3 length: 13 amino acids. This TCR was recovered from an adult in good health. This chain connects TRBV7-9 to TRBJ1-5; D unclear. The sequences come from peripheral blood, collected on day 0 of AZD1222 vaccination. For the CDR3, the DNA is TGTGCCAGCAGCTTGACTCCATCGGAGCCCCAGCATTTT. It translates to CASSLTPSEPQHF.